The rows below give T cell receptor beta chains drawn from one sample of a study of T cell changes during pregnancy in multiple sclerosis. Method: immunoSEQ multiplex PCR; TCRdb's copy keeps in-frame clones and lacks some. Of approximately 52,000 clones detected, 88% appear once; the ten largest clones hold roughly 1.2%. This specimen consisted of CD4+ T cells from peripheral blood mononuclear cells, obtained in the second trimester of pregnancy. Receptors were obtained from a female donor with multiple sclerosis, enrolled in a pregnancy study. Both conserved end residues are part of each CDR3. The D gene is left open where the match is weak. Clone size appears in some rows only: once, few, many, or a class for an expanded clone.

V gene	D gene	CDR3 length	clone size	J gene	CDR3 protein	CDR3 DNA
TRBV6-1	NA	12	NA	TRBJ2-3	CASSDPPDTQYF	TGTGCCAGCAGTGACCCCCCGGATACGCAGTATTTT
TRBV28	TRBD1	18	few	TRBJ2-2	CASSRTGVAGSGTGELFF	TGTGCCAGCAGCCGGACAGGGGTTGCGGGGAGTGGGACCGGGGAGCTGTTTTTT
TRBV5-5	NA	15	few	TRBJ2-7	CASSLEGLSSGEQYF	TGTGCCAGCAGCTTGGAGGGACTCTCCTCGGGGGAGCAGTACTTC
TRBV28	TRBD1	15	NA	TRBJ1-1	CASSVHRGLGTEAFF	TGTGCCAGCAGTGTCCACAGGGGGCTGGGCACTGAAGCTTTCTTT
TRBV5-1	NA	15	NA	TRBJ1-4	CASSLGGEFNEKLFF	TGCGCCAGCAGCTTGGGAGGAGAATTCAATGAAAAACTGTTTTTT
TRBV5-6	NA	15	NA	TRBJ2-7	CASSPVGGSSYEQYF	TGTGCCAGCAGCCCTGTTGGGGGGAGCTCCTACGAGCAGTACTTC
TRBV5-6	NA	14	NA	TRBJ2-3	CASSLGRETDTQYF	TGTGCCAGCAGCTTGGGACGGGAGACAGATACGCAGTATTTT
TRBV18	TRBD1	15	once	TRBJ2-7	CASSPSGTGKYEQYF	TGTGCCAGCTCACCATCCGGGACAGGGAAATACGAGCAGTACTTC
TRBV7-9	TRBD1	15	many	TRBJ2-5	CASSLGQGRSGTQYF	TGTGCCAGCAGCTTAGGACAGGGGAGGTCTGGGACCCAGTACTTC
TRBV6-5	TRBD1	13	NA	TRBJ1-1	CASWRQGSTEAFF	TGTGCCAGCTGGAGACAGGGTAGTACTGAAGCTTTCTTT
TRBV6-5	TRBD2	15	NA	TRBJ2-7	CASSYGRDRSYEQYF	TGTGCCAGCAGTTACGGGAGGGATAGGTCCTACGAGCAGTACTTC
TRBV4-3	TRBD1	14	NA	TRBJ2-7	CASSQGQGADEQYF	TGCGCCAGCAGCCAAGGACAGGGGGCAGACGAGCAGTACTTC
TRBV5-5	TRBD1	14	NA	TRBJ2-7	CASSLTGTGGEQYF	TGTGCCAGCAGCCTAACCGGGACAGGGGGCGAGCAGTACTTC
TRBV4-2	NA	14	NA	TRBJ1-1	CASSQEGTDTEAFF	TGTGCCAGCAGCCAAGAAGGAACAGACACTGAAGCTTTCTTT
TRBV29-1	TRBD2	14	medium-sized	TRBJ2-5	CSVDRSGRVETQYF	TGCAGCGTTGACCGGAGCGGGAGGGTAGAGACCCAGTACTTC
TRBV5-4	NA	14	NA	TRBJ1-2	CASSLDRENYGYTF	TGTGCCAGCAGCTTGGACAGGGAAAACTATGGCTACACCTTC
TRBV11-2	NA	12	NA	TRBJ1-2	CASSSHRDGYTF	TGTGCCAGCAGCTCCCACAGGGATGGCTACACCTTC
TRBV18	TRBD2	14	NA	TRBJ2-3	CASSGTSGTDTQYF	TGTGCCAGCTCCGGGACTAGCGGCACAGATACGCAGTATTTT
TRBV6-6	NA	14	once	TRBJ1-5	CASSYSAGYQPQHF	TGTGCCAGCAGTTACTCGGCAGGGTATCAGCCCCAGCATTTT
TRBV11-1	NA	15	NA	TRBJ2-7	CASSPRQTKTYEQYF	TGTGCCAGCAGCCCGAGACAGACAAAGACCTACGAGCAGTACTTC
TRBV11-2	NA	15	NA	TRBJ1-5	CASSPSGGFNQPQHF	TGTGCCAGCAGCCCTAGCGGCGGATTCAATCAGCCCCAGCATTTT
TRBV19	TRBD2	18	once	TRBJ2-1	CASSILTKTSGADNEQFF	TGTGCCAGTAGTATCCTTACCAAGACTAGCGGAGCCGACAATGAGCAGTTCTTC
TRBV7-2	TRBD1	14	once	TRBJ1-1	CASRSGTVNTEAFF	TGTGCCAGCAGGTCCGGGACAGTGAACACTGAAGCTTTCTTT
TRBV9	TRBD1	15	NA	TRBJ2-5	CASSVSPDRQETQYF	TGTGCCAGCAGCGTATCACCGGACAGGCAAGAGACCCAGTACTTC
TRBV9	NA	13	NA	TRBJ1-1	CASSVVTGTEAFF	TGTGCCAGCAGCGTAGTAACAGGAACTGAAGCTTTCTTT
TRBV29-1	TRBD2	12	NA	TRBJ2-5	CSVDYGGETQYF	TGCAGCGTTGACTACGGGGGGGAGACCCAGTACTTC
TRBV29-1	TRBD1	13	NA	TRBJ2-1	CSVKGQPHNEQFF	TGCAGCGTAAAGGGACAGCCGCACAATGAGCAGTTCTTC
TRBV30	TRBD2	15	NA	TRBJ2-3	CAWSSLAGLPDTQYF	TGTGCCTGGAGCTCCCTAGCGGGTTTACCAGATACGCAGTATTTT
TRBV5-1	NA	15	NA	TRBJ2-1	CASSLVGAEINEQFF	TGCGCCAGCAGCTTGGTAGGGGCGGAAATAAATGAGCAGTTCTTC
TRBV5-6	NA	15	NA	TRBJ1-2	CASSFGADVGYGYTF	TGTGCCAGCAGCTTTGGGGCAGATGTGGGCTATGGCTACACCTTC
TRBV5-1	TRBD2	13	NA	TRBJ2-1	CASSLERETEQFF	TGCGCCAGCAGCTTGGAGCGGGAGACTGAGCAGTTCTTC
TRBV18	NA	16	NA	TRBJ2-7	CASSPLRARGGGEQYF	TGTGCCAGCTCACCACTCCGGGCCCGGGGAGGAGGGGAGCAGTACTTC
TRBV6-1	TRBD1	14	NA	TRBJ2-3	CASSGDRGGDTQYF	TGTGCCAGCAGTGGGGACAGGGGAGGAGATACGCAGTATTTT
TRBV5-1	TRBD1	17	once	TRBJ1-2	CASSLASGTDILYGYTF	TGCGCCAGCAGCTTGGCCTCCGGGACAGATATACTATATGGCTACACCTTC
TRBV9	NA	14	few	TRBJ1-2	CASSVASVNYGYTF	TGTGCCAGCAGCGTAGCCAGTGTTAACTATGGCTACACCTTC
TRBV5-6	TRBD1	15	NA	TRBJ2-5	CASSLKQGAMETQYF	TGTGCCAGCAGCTTAAAACAGGGGGCAATGGAGACCCAGTACTTC
TRBV23-1	TRBD1	19	NA	TRBJ1-5	CASSQHPDQGAGSNQPQHF	TGCGCCAGCAGTCAACACCCAGACCAGGGGGCAGGAAGCAATCAGCCCCAGCATTTT
TRBV5-1	TRBD1	15	NA	TRBJ2-7	CASSPGVGGHYEQYF	TGCGCCAGCAGCCCTGGTGTAGGGGGCCACTACGAGCAGTACTTC
TRBV7-9	NA	13	NA	TRBJ1-1	CASSRSGASEAFF	TGTGCCAGCAGCCGATCAGGGGCGTCTGAAGCTTTCTTT
TRBV18	NA	14	NA	TRBJ2-7	CASSLAESSYEQYF	TGTGCCAGCTCACTAGCGGAATCGTCCTACGAGCAGTACTTC
TRBV28	TRBD1	16	NA	TRBJ1-2	CACQSGTAFSMNGYTF	TGTGCCTGCCAATCCGGGACAGCCTTCTCTATGAACGGCTACACCTTC
TRBV14	NA	14	NA	TRBJ1-1	CASSQDGWDTEAFF	TGTGCCAGCAGCCAAGACGGGTGGGACACTGAAGCTTTCTTT
TRBV12-5	TRBD2	19	NA	TRBJ2-5	CASGLTVGTSGVGRETQYF	TGTGCTAGTGGTTTGACTGTGGGGACTAGCGGAGTGGGAAGAGAGACCCAGTACTTC
TRBV6-5	NA	15	once	TRBJ2-6	CASSYSYSGANVLTF	TGTGCCAGCAGTTACTCGTACTCTGGGGCCAACGTCCTGACTTTC
TRBV5-5	NA	14	NA	TRBJ1-1	CASSSRGQNTEAFF	TGTGCCAGCAGCTCAAGGGGCCAGAACACTGAAGCTTTCTTT
TRBV6-5	TRBD2	15	few	TRBJ2-3	CASTLPSGRTDTQYF	TGTGCCAGCACCCTCCCTAGCGGGAGAACAGATACGCAGTATTTT
TRBV7-3	NA	13	NA	TRBJ2-5	CASSLTGVETQYF	TGTGCCAGCAGCTTAACAGGGGTAGAGACCCAGTACTTC
TRBV6-5	NA	15	NA	TRBJ1-1	CASSYSGLKNTEAFF	TGTGCCAGCAGTTATTCGGGACTTAAGAACACTGAAGCTTTCTTT
TRBV4-2	TRBD2	16	NA	TRBJ2-3	CASSQGDSGSTDTQYF	TGTGCCAGCAGCCAAGGTGATAGCGGGAGCACAGATACGCAGTATTTT
TRBV5-4	NA	13	NA	TRBJ2-1	CASSLPSGNEQFF	TGTGCCAGCAGCTTGCCCAGCGGCAATGAGCAGTTCTTC
TRBV10-3	NA	15	few	TRBJ1-1	CAIQAGGVQNTEAFF	TGTGCCATCCAGGCGGGGGGAGTCCAGAACACTGAAGCTTTCTTT
TRBV18	TRBD1	15	NA	TRBJ1-2	CASSPGTGGMDGYTF	TGTGCCAGCTCACCCGGGACAGGGGGGATGGATGGCTACACCTTC